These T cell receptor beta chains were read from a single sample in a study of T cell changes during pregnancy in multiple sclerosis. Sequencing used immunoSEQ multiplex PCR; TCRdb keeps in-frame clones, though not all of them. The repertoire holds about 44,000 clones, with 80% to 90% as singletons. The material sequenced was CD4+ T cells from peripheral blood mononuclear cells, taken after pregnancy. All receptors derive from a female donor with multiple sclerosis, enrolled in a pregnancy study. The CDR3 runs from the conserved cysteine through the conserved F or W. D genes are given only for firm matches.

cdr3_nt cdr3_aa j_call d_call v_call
TGTGCCAGCAGCTTTTCGGCAGGGGAAGGCTACACCTTC CASSFSAGEGYTF TRBJ1-2 NA TRBV7-9
TGTGCCTGGGAGCGACAGGGAGGCACTGAAGCTTTCTTT CAWERQGGTEAFF TRBJ1-1 TRBD1 TRBV30
TGTGCCAGTAGTCGACAGGGGTTTTCCGTCTACGAGCAGTACTTC CASSRQGFSVYEQYF TRBJ2-7 TRBD1 TRBV19
TGTGCCAGCAGTCGCGCGGGAGTCTCCTGGGAGACCCAGTACTTC CASSRAGVSWETQYF TRBJ2-5 TRBD2 TRBV27
TGTGCCAGCAGCCAAGAATTTAGCGGGAGAGGGTACTTC CASSQEFSGRGYF TRBJ2-7 TRBD2 TRBV14
TGTGCCAGCAGCCAGACAGTCGCGAACACCGGGGAGCTGTTTTTT CASSQTVANTGELFF TRBJ2-2 NA TRBV4-2
TGTGCCAGCAGTTTGGACAGGGGGTCATTCGGCTACACCTTC CASSLDRGSFGYTF TRBJ1-2 TRBD1 TRBV6-5
TGCGCCAGCAGCCCGGGACTAGCGGGAGGGGGCCAAGAGACCCAGTACTTC CASSPGLAGGGQETQYF TRBJ2-5 TRBD2 TRBV4-1
TGTGCCAGTAGGCTCGGAGGGGGCGACTATGGCTACACCTTC CASRLGGGDYGYTF TRBJ1-2 TRBD1 TRBV19
TGTGCCAGCAGCCACGGATTGCTCCGGGACAGAGCCTACGAGCAGTACTTC CASSHGLLRDRAYEQYF TRBJ2-7 TRBD1 TRBV7-2
TGCAGCGTTGTGGGGGGTAGCAATCAGCCCCAGCATTTT CSVVGGSNQPQHF TRBJ1-5 NA TRBV29-1
TGTGCCAGTAGCTTCCTCAGTCAGGGTTTCTCCTACAATGAGCAGTTCTTC CASSFLSQGFSYNEQFF TRBJ2-1 NA TRBV19
TGTGCCAGCAGTTCCGCCGGACAGGGAAAGGACACTGAAGCTTTCTTT CASSSAGQGKDTEAFF TRBJ1-1 TRBD1 TRBV28
TGCAGCGCCCCGGGACTAGCGGGAGTGGAGGGTTACAATGAGCAGTTCTTC CSAPGLAGVEGYNEQFF TRBJ2-1 TRBD2 TRBV29-1